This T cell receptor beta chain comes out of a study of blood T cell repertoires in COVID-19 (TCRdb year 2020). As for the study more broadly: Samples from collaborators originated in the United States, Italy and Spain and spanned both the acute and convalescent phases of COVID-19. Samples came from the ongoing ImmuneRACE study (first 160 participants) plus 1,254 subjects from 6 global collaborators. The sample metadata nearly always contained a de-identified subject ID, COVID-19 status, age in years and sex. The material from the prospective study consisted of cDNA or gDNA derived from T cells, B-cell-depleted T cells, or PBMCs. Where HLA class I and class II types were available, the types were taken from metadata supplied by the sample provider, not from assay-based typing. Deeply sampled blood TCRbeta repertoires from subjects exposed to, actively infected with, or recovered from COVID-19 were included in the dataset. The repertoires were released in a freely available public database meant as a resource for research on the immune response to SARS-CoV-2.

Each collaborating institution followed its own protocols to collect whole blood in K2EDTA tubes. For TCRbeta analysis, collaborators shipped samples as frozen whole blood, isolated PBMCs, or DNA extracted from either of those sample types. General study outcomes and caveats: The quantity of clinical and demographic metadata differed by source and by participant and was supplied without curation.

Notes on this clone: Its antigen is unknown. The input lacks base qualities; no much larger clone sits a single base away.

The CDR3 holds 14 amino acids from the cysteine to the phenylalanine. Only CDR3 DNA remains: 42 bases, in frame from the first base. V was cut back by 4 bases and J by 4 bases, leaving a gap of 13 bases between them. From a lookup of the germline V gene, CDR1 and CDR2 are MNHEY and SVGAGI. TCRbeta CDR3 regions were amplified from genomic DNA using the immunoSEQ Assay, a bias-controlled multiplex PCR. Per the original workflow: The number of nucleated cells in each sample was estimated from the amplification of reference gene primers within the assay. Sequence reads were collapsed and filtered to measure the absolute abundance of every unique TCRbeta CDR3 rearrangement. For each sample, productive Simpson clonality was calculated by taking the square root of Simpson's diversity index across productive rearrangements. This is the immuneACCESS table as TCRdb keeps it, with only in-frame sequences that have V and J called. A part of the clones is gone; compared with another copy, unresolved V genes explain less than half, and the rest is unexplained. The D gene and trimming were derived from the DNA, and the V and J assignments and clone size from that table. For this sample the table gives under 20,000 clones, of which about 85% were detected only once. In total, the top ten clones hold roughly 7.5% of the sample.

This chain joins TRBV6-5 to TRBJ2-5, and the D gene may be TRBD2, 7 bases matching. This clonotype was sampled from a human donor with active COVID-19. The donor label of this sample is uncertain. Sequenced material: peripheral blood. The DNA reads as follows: TGTGCCAGCAGTTTAAGAGGGGGGGGAGAGACCCAGTACTTC. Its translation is CASSLRGGGETQYF.